These 32 T cell receptor beta chains were sequenced from one sample in a study of T cell repertoires in cytomegalovirus infection. These receptors have no known antigen. One entry per CDR3 protein, called by TCRdb with MiXCR from the reads. The sample yields about 55,000 distinct CDR3 sequences, 15% to 25% seen once. This sample comprised CD8+ T cells from cultured PBMCs, obtained from culture after CMV antigen stimulation. These receptors all stem from a human donor in good health (CMV status not recorded). Some clones in this sample may be carry-over from other donors' samples.

The CDR3 coding sequence is TGTGCCAGCAGTTACCGTCGAGAGCTCCTTGAAGCTTTCTTT. This translates into CASSYRRELLEAFF. V and J are TRBV6-2 or TRBV6-3 and TRBJ1-1; D is unclear. The CDR3 is made up of 14 amino acids. V was pared by 2 bases and J by 7 bases, with 14 bases between. Looked up from germline, CDR1 is MNHEY and CDR2 is SVGEGT.

The CDR3 loop is CASSFADREQFF. Written as DNA, the CDR3 is TGTGCCAGCAGCTTCGCTGACAGGGAGCAGTTCTTC. The chain links TRBV7-9 to TRBJ2-1; the D gene is possibly TRBD1 (6 bases). The CDR3 covers 12 residues. Deletions cut 3 bases from V and 10 bases from J, with 10 bases between. Germline lookup yields CDR1 SEHNR and CDR2 FQNEAQ (reference sequence).

The gene calls are TRBV6-2 or TRBV6-3 and TRBJ2-3, with TRBD1 matching over 8 bases. Trimming took 2 bases from V and 3 from J; bases not matched to a gene: 10. The V gene's germline CDR1 is MNHEY and CDR2 SVGEGT. This CDR3 has 17 residues. The chain's CDR3 is CASSYPLWDRRTDTQYF. In DNA form, the CDR3 reads TGTGCCAGCAGTTACCCGTTATGGGACAGGAGGACAGATACGCAGTATTTT.

This clonotype was detected a few times. The V call is TRBV7-9, the J call TRBJ1-1; maybe TRBD1 (6 bases). CDR3 length equals 16 residues. The V gene's germline CDR1 is SEHNR and CDR2 FQNEAQ (reference sequence). The V end was cut by 6 bases, the J end by 0 bases, with 17 bases between. The CDR3 protein is CASRYSPGAVNTEAFF. The CDR3 nucleotides are TGTGCCAGCAGGTACTCACCGGGGGCCGTGAACACTGAAGCTTTCTTT.

The V call is TRBV9, the J call TRBJ2-1, with 9 bases lining up with TRBD1. Unmatched junction bases numbered 4, after V lost 3 bases and J lost 6 bases. The germline gives CDR1 SGDLS, CDR2 YYNGEE. The CDR3 length is 14 residues. CDR3 bases: TGTGCCAGCAGCGGGGGACAGGGACCCAATGAGCAGTTCTTC. This codes for CASSGGQGPNEQFF.

This sequence joins TRBV7-9 and TRBJ2-1; D gene unclear. Trimming pared 0 bases from V and 7 bases from J, leaving 10 bases between. Germline assignment: CDR1 SEHNR and CDR2 FQNEAQ (reference sequence). The CDR3 spans 14 residues. The CDR3 loop reads CASSLAGRINEQFF. The CDR3 DNA reads as TGTGCCAGCAGCTTAGCAGGCCGGATTAATGAGCAGTTCTTC.

The chain links TRBV7-3 to TRBJ1-5; 7 nucleotides agree with TRBD1. CDR3 length equals 16 residues. The ends lost 5 bases at V and 7 bases at J; junction bases unmatched: 14. Germline V gene data show CDR1 as SGHTA and CDR2 as FQGTGA. The CDR3 loop is CASSPRGWTGGQPQHF. CDR3 bases: TGTGCCAGCAGCCCTCGAGGATGGACAGGTGGGCAGCCCCAGCATTTT.

V is TRBV7-8 and J is TRBJ2-7, with D tentatively TRBD1 (6 bases). Between the trimmed V and J ends, which lost 1 base and 0 bases, there was a span of 22 bases. Germline CDR1 reads SGHVS; CDR2 reads FQNEAQ. The CDR3 runs 19 residues. The chain's CDR3 is CASSLVRVGTSSSSYEQYF. CDR3 sequence (DNA): TGTGCCAGCAGCTTAGTCCGCGTGGGGACAAGTAGTAGCTCCTACGAGCAGTACTTC.

The chain is built from TRBV27 and TRBJ1-2; D uncertain. The CDR3 has 13 residues. CDR1 is MNHEY, CDR2 SMNVEV, per germline (reference sequence). V was trimmed by 4 bases and J by 5 bases, leaving 11 bases between them. CDR3: CASSSAKGYGYTF. The CDR3 nucleotides are TGTGCCAGCAGTTCGGCAAAGGGATATGGCTACACCTTC.

This clonotype appeared a few times. This sequence joins TRBV6-2 or TRBV6-3 and TRBJ2-5; TRBD2 might be the D (6 bases). CDR3 size: 15 residues. Germline values: CDR1 MNHEY, CDR2 SVGEGT. V was pared by 7 bases and J by 3 bases, with 18 bases between. Here the CDR3 DNA reads TGTGCCAGCACCCCCGGGCTAGCGTGGGAAGAGACCCAGTACTTC. This sequence encodes CASTPGLAWEETQYF.

This chain connects TRBV7-6 to TRBJ1-3, with TRBD1 matching over 8 bases. V was clipped by 6 bases and J by 4 bases; unmatched bases: 5. Germline CDR1 SGHVS, CDR2 FNYEAQ. The CDR3 is made up of 14 amino acids. CDR3 in DNA: TGTGCCAGCAGTCGAGGACAGGGCGGAAACACCATATATTTT. Its translation is CASSRGQGGNTIYF.

This clonotype was seen a few times. For the CDR3, the DNA is TGTGCCAGCAGCTTAGCCATTCCTAGCGGGAGTGAGACCCAGTACTTC. This translates into CASSLAIPSGSETQYF. The chain links TRBV7-8 to TRBJ2-5, with 10 bases aligning to TRBD2. Germline V lookup: CDR1 SGHVS, CDR2 FQNEAQ. CDR3 length: 16 amino acids. J gave up 5 bases and V 0 bases, and 6 bases lay outside the gene matches.

This clonotype has only a few counts. This rearrangement joins TRBV7-2 to TRBJ2-7; TRBD2 agrees at 16 bases. There are 19 residues in the CDR3. V was clipped by 3 bases and J by 1 base; unmatched bases: 9. Per germline, CDR1 SGHTA and CDR2 FQGNSA. The CDR3 nucleotides are TGTGCCAGCAGCTTTATGGGACTAGCGGGAGGGCCTGGTTCCTACGAGCAGTACTTC. Translating gives CASSFMGLAGGPGSYEQYF.

Only a few counts were recorded for this clonotype. V usage is TRBV5-4 and J usage is TRBJ2-1; D not certain. The CDR3 sequence is 13 residues long. V lost 4 bases and J 6 bases, leaving 11 bases between the germline ends. The germline V gene encodes CDR1 SGHNT and CDR2 YYREEE (reference sequence). The CDR3, as DNA: TGTGCCAGCAGCCTCCGACCGGTCAATGAGCAGTTCTTC. This translates into CASSLRPVNEQFF.

This clonotype appeared a few times. This chain connects TRBV4-2 to TRBJ2-4, with D possibly TRBD2 on 5 matching bases. Germline V gene sequence: CDR1 LGHNA, CDR2 YNFKEQ. Trimming removed 2 bases from V and 6 bases from J, with 8 bases in between. The CDR3 contains 13 residues. This chain's CDR3 is CASSQYRGNIQYF. CDR3 nucleotide sequence: TGTGCCAGCAGCCAATACCGGGGAAACATTCAGTACTTC.

This clonotype was picked up a small number of times. The chain has TRBV7-2 and TRBJ1-1; tentative D call: TRBD1 (6 bases). Germline loops: CDR1 SGHTA, CDR2 FQGNSA. Trimming took off 3 bases at V and 5 bases at J, with 13 bases between the two ends. The CDR3 has 14 amino acids. This CDR3 reads CASSFTGWRTEAFF. CDR3 sequence (DNA): TGTGCCAGCAGCTTTACAGGGTGGAGAACTGAAGCTTTCTTT.

This clonotype has more than one count but fewer than ten. V and J are TRBV4-1 and TRBJ1-1; D might be TRBD1 (6 bases). This CDR3 spans 16 amino acids. Per germline, CDR1 MGHRA and CDR2 YSYEKL. V was trimmed by 0 bases and J by 0 bases, leaving 11 bases between them. This CDR3 reads CASSQDRRGMNTEAFF. In nucleotides, the CDR3 is TGCGCCAGCAGCCAAGATCGAAGGGGGATGAACACTGAAGCTTTCTTT.

This clonotype was recorded a few times. V and J are TRBV3-1 and TRBJ1-5, with a possible D match to TRBD1 (5 bases). This CDR3 comprises 16 residues. V dropped 3 bases and J dropped 2 bases, with 14 bases sitting between them. The germline gives CDR1 LGHDT, CDR2 YNNKEL (reference sequence). CDR3 region: CASSQGRGRGNQPQHF. The DNA of the CDR3 is TGTGCCAGCAGCCAGGGTCGCGGCAGGGGCAATCAGCCCCAGCATTTT.

A few counts support this clonotype. In DNA form, the CDR3 reads TGTGCCAGCAGTCCAGAAGTCCGGATCAGGGGAGAAAAACTGTTTTTT. It codes for CASSPEVRIRGEKLFF. The genes are TRBV12-3 or TRBV12-4 and TRBJ1-4, with a weak D call TRBD1 (6 bases). V was clipped by 5 bases and J by 8 bases, with 21 bases between them. This CDR3 comprises 16 residues.

This clonotype was counted a single time. A read error is possible here, since a much larger clone lies one base away. The chain couples TRBV7-8 to TRBJ2-6, with D possibly matching TRBD1 (5 bases). The length of the CDR3 is 16 residues. Germline V lookup: CDR1 SGHVS, CDR2 FQNEAQ. This CDR3 is CASRFGPRSGANGLTF. The CDR3 DNA follows: TGTGCCAGCAGATTTGGACCGCGCTCTGGGGCCAACGGCCTGACTTTC.

This clonotype was seen only a few times. The genes are TRBV7-2 and TRBJ1-3; D is undetermined. V shed 3 bases and J shed 4 bases, with 19 bases lying between them. Germline loops: CDR1 SGHTA, CDR2 FQGNSA. This CDR3 contains 17 residues. The CDR3 protein is CASSLERLEFGGNTIYF. The CDR3 DNA follows: TGTGCCAGCAGCTTGGAGAGGTTGGAGTTTGGAGGAAACACCATATATTTT. The variable domain in full, with the rest retrieved from reference TRBV7-2 and TRBJ1-3, is GAGVSQSPSNKVTEKGKDVELRCDPISGHTALYWYRQSLGQGLEFLIYFQGNSAPDKSGLPSDRFSAERTGGSVSTLTIQRTQQEDSAVYLCASSLERLEFGGNTIYFGEGSWLTVV.

CDR3 in DNA: TGTGCCAGCAGCCCCCGGGACAGCAAAAACATTCAGTACTTC. Its translation: CASSPRDSKNIQYF. The chain uses TRBV7-6 and TRBJ2-4, with 7 bases fitting TRBD1. V trimming: 5 bases; J trimming: 3 bases; junction bases outside the gene matches: 4. Germline V lookup: CDR1 SGHVS, CDR2 FNYEAQ. The CDR3 is 14 amino acids.

The chain recombines TRBV7-2 with TRBJ1-1; 7 positions match TRBD1. V trimming: 2 bases; J trimming: 0 bases; junction bases outside the gene matches: 6. CDR3 size: 16 residues. Germline CDR1 is SGHTA and CDR2 is FQGNSA. CDR3 sequence (DNA): TGTGCCAGCAGCTTAAGCCCGGGACAGCTGAACACTGAAGCTTTCTTT. This codes for CASSLSPGQLNTEAFF.

The chain employs TRBV6-2 or TRBV6-3 and TRBJ2-6; D unclear. Trimming removed 5 bases from V and 1 base from J, with 12 bases in between. This CDR3 has 16 residues. Germline CDR1 reads MNHEY; CDR2 reads SVGEGT. This chain's CDR3 is CASSPRTWSGANVLTF. CDR3 in DNA: TGTGCCAGCAGTCCCCGGACCTGGTCTGGGGCCAACGTCCTGACTTTC.

The rearrangement links TRBV7-3 to TRBJ2-1; 7 bases are shared with TRBD2. CDR1 is SGHTA, CDR2 FQGTGA, per germline. CDR3 size: 15 residues. With V trimmed by 7 bases and J by 6 bases, 12 bases remained unmatched. The CDR3 DNA is TGTGCCAGCATCCGAGCGGGAAATGCCCTCAATGAGCAGTTCTTC. It translates to CASIRAGNALNEQFF.

This rearrangement joins TRBV19 to TRBJ2-6; TRBD1 is a possible D gene (8 bases). Germline V gene data show CDR1 as LNHDA and CDR2 as SQIVND (reference sequence). V was shortened by 3 bases and J by 2 bases, with 17 bases between the two germline ends. This CDR3 spans 18 amino acids. CDR3 sequence (DNA): TGTGCCAGTAGTATCAGACAGGGGAGGGTTGCTGGGGCCAACGTCCTGACTTTC. Translation: CASSIRQGRVAGANVLTF. The full variable domain, its missing parts supplied by reference TRBV19 and TRBJ2-6, is DGGITQSPKYLFRKEGQNVTLSCEQNLNHDAMYWYRQDPGQGLRLIYYSQIVNDFQKGDIAEGYSVSREKKESFPLTVTSAQKNPTAFYLCASSIRQGRVAGANVLTFGAGSRLTVL.

This clonotype was seen a handful of times. The chain has TRBV5-5 and TRBJ1-1; no clear D. Trimming stripped 5 bases from V and 0 bases from J, with 8 bases between. The CDR3 spans 13 residues. Germline V lookup: CDR1 SGHKS, CDR2 YYEKEE (reference sequence). The CDR3 protein is CASRGDMNTEAFF. CDR3 nucleotides: TGTGCCAGCAGGGGAGACATGAACACTGAAGCTTTCTTT.

This chain connects TRBV28 to TRBJ2-1, with a weak D call TRBD2 (6 bases). Trimming took off 6 bases at V and 0 bases at J, with 24 bases between the two ends. The CDR3 has 19 residues. Germline-derived CDR1 and CDR2 are MDHEN and SYDVKM. CDR3 loop: CASRIGRGERRSSYNEQFF. The CDR3 DNA sequence: TGTGCCAGCAGGATCGGGCGGGGTGAAAGGCGGAGCTCCTACAATGAGCAGTTCTTC.

This clonotype has only a few counts. The J gene is TRBJ1-4, the V gene TRBV12-3 or TRBV12-4; no clear D. The CDR3 length is 15 residues. Trimming cost V 8 bases and J 3 bases, with 16 bases left between them. This chain's CDR3 is CASCRWYSPNEKLFF. The CDR3 DNA reads TGTGCCAGCTGTAGATGGTACAGCCCTAATGAAAAACTGTTTTTT.

This clonotype appeared a few times. The chain recombines TRBV5-4 with TRBJ2-1; D unclear. Germline V gene sequence: CDR1 SGHNT, CDR2 YYREEE (reference sequence). Trimming left V 6 bases short and J 0 bases short, with 10 bases between. The CDR3 has 14 amino acids. DNA of the CDR3: TGTGCCAGCACCCTGGAGAGCTCCTACAATGAGCAGTTCTTC. Residues: CASTLESSYNEQFF.

The J gene is TRBJ1-5, the V gene TRBV19, with D perhaps TRBD1 (6 bases). The CDR3 contains 15 residues. V was cut by 8 bases and J by 2 bases, with 16 bases left in between. Germline CDR1 reads LNHDA; CDR2 reads SQIVND (reference sequence). The CDR3 DNA reads as TGTGCCAGTGGCAAGACAGGAGCCCGCAATCAGCCCCAGCATTTT. Protein: CASGKTGARNQPQHF. Full variable domain (missing parts from reference TRBV19 and TRBJ1-5): DGGITQSPKYLFRKEGQNVTLSCEQNLNHDAMYWYRQDPGQGLRLIYYSQIVNDFQKGDIAEGYSVSREKKESFPLTVTSAQKNPTAFYLCASGKTGARNQPQHFGDGTRLSIL.

The genes are TRBV9 and TRBJ2-2; TRBD2 is a possible D gene (6 bases). The V and J ends lost 7 bases and 0 bases respectively, with 10 bases between them. Germline lookup yields CDR1 SGDLS and CDR2 YYNGEE. This CDR3 spans 14 amino acids. The DNA of the CDR3 is TGTGCCAGCGGCGGGGTACCGAACACCGGGGAGCTGTTTTTT. Protein sequence: CASGGVPNTGELFF.